This TCR beta chain was sequenced in a study of shared clonotypes between healthy human individuals. The J segment lost 6 bases and the V segment lost 4 bases, leaving 11 bases of the junction unmatched. Germline V CDR1 and CDR2: SEHNR, FQNEAQ (reference sequence). The CDR3 is 15 amino acids. General study results and limits: The represented genetic and exposure-history diversity was limited by the small number of donors.

Comment on this clone: Its antigen remains unknown.

Sequencing was performed with immunoSEQ multiplex PCR; in TCRdb, only in-frame clones are kept and a portion is missing. Among roughly 2 million clones listed, 85% to 95% were seen once. V and J are TRBV7-9 and TRBJ1-1; 7 bases align to TRBD1. Sequencing was performed on naive CD4+ T cells sorted from blood. Sample subset: CD45RA+ positively selected. The source of this sequence is a man aged 18 to 29 in good health. The CDR3 sequence is CASSSYQAGGAEAFF. DNA for the CDR3: TGTGCCAGCAGCTCTTACCAGGCAGGGGGGGCTGAAGCTTTCTTT.